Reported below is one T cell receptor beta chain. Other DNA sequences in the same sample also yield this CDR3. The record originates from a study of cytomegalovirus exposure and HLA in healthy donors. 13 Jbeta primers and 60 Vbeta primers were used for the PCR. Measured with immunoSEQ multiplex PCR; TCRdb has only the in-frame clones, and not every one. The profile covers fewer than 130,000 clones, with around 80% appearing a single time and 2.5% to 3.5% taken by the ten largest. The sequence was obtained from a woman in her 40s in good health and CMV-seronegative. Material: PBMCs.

The CDR3 DNA sequence: TGTGCCAGCAGAGGGGACAGAGGTTCGGACTATGGCTACACCTTC. It translates to CASRGDRGSDYGYTF. The V and J genes are TRBV28 and TRBJ1-2; 7 bases agree with TRBD1. Losses at the gene ends were 6 bases for V and 3 bases for J; bases not matched to a gene: 10. CDR3 length: 15 residues. The germline V gene encodes CDR1 MDHEN and CDR2 SYDVKM.